The entry below gives a single T cell receptor beta chain sequence along with its context. The sample is drawn from a study of cytomegalovirus exposure and HLA in healthy donors. The CDR3 contains 17 residues. V lost 0 bases to trimming and J lost 3 bases, with 15 bases between them. CDR1 is LNHNV, CDR2 YYDKDF, per germline (reference sequence). The table came from immunoSEQ multiplex PCR; TCRdb's copy has only in-frame clones and leaves some out. There are roughly 63,000 clones in the sample; roughly 90% occur only once, and roughly 1.2% lies in the top ten. Material for sequencing was PBMCs. The rearrangement joins TRBV15 to TRBJ2-1; D ambiguous. The receptor was derived from a woman aged 18-29 years in good health and CMV-seronegative. For the CDR3, the DNA is TGTGCCACCAGCAGAGATCCACCCGGGTGCTACTACAATGAGCAGTTCTTC. Translating gives CATSRDPPGCYYNEQFF.